This is a list of T cell receptor beta chains from one sample in a study of blood T cell repertoires in COVID-19. This table comes from immunoSEQ multiplex PCR, and its TCRdb copy is limited to in-frame clones, with some not included. The sample has some 71,000 clones; about 90% are singletons. Sequences were obtained from peripheral blood. The receptors derive from a man in his forties or fifties with acute or convalescent COVID-19. Both conserved end residues are part of each CDR3. D genes are given only for firm matches. Where a row states a size, it is once, few, many or the class of an expanded clone; other rows omit it.

d_call	v_call	clone_size	j_call	cdr3_aa	cdr3_nt
-	TRBV27	-	TRBJ2-7	CASSYKQGYEQYF	TGTGCCAGCAGTTACAAGCAGGGTTACGAGCAGTACTTC
TRBD1	TRBV3-1/TRBV3-2	-	TRBJ2-3	CASSPRTGGTDTQYF	TGTGCCAGCAGCCCGCGGACAGGGGGCACAGATACGCAGTATTTT
-	TRBV5-6	-	TRBJ2-7	CASSPQGPYEQYF	TGTGCCAGCAGCCCACAGGGTCCCTACGAGCAGTACTTC
-	TRBV7-9	few	TRBJ1-2	CASSREGGGYTF	TGTGCCAGCAGCCGGGAAGGGGGTGGCTACACCTTC
-	TRBV25-1	once	TRBJ1-1	CASIRGTEAFF	TGTGCCAGCATCCGGGGCACTGAAGCTTTCTTT
TRBD1	TRBV6-2/TRBV6-3	-	TRBJ1-2	CASSYTGTEGDGYTF	TGTGCCAGCAGTTACACCGGGACAGAGGGCGATGGCTACACCTTC
TRBD2	TRBV27	-	TRBJ2-7	CASSLSSGRMGEQYF	TGTGCCAGCAGTTTAAGTAGCGGGAGAATGGGCGAGCAGTACTTC
TRBD2	TRBV7-2	-	TRBJ2-1	CASVVSGGPGHEQFF	TGTGCCAGCGTTGTGTCGGGAGGGCCGGGTCATGAGCAGTTCTTC
-	TRBV6-2/TRBV6-3	-	TRBJ2-5	CASSYPRGGRGETQYF	TGTGCCAGCAGTTACCCGAGGGGGGGTCGGGGAGAGACCCAGTACTTC
-	TRBV30	-	TRBJ1-2	CAWSVKSSGQYTF	TGTGCCTGGAGTGTAAAATCTTCAGGGCAATACACCTTC
-	TRBV11-2	-	TRBJ2-2	CASSLGARSGELFF	TGTGCCAGCAGCTTGGGGGCGCGATCCGGGGAGCTGTTTTTT
TRBD2	TRBV2	once	TRBJ2-2	CASSDGLAATGELFF	TGTGCCAGCAGTGATGGGCTAGCGGCAACCGGGGAGCTGTTTTTT
TRBD1	TRBV29-1	-	TRBJ2-7	CSVEGRGTYEQYF	TGCAGCGTTGAGGGCAGGGGGACCTACGAGCAGTACTTC
-	TRBV30	-	TRBJ1-4	CAWGQGGQRSEKLFF	TGTGCCTGGGGGCAGGGAGGGCAACGTAGTGAAAAACTGTTTTTT